Included here is one T cell receptor (beta chain) sequence, with context. Its antigen is not known. Data came from immunoSEQ multiplex PCR; TCRdb stores just in-frame clones and leaves some out. The table records nearly 55,000 clones, around 90% of them present only once. This entry belongs to a study of T cell responses to AZD1222 COVID-19 vaccine. Study conclusions and caveats: A mostly white British donor set with more females was recruited, and clonal diversity was possibly underestimated. The peak T cell response came first, and repertoires were sampled only after it. Unmutated variant regions are reportedly the target of nearly half of TCRs that are spike-specific.

The receptor was isolated from an adult who received the AZD1222 COVID-19 vaccine. This sample comprised peripheral blood, obtained 28 days after the second AZD1222 dose.

The CDR3 spells CASSQGPPLAGGGEQYF. CDR3 nucleotide sequence: TGTGCCAGCAGCCAAGGACCCCCATTAGCGGGAGGGGGGGAGCAGTACTTC. V gene TRBV3-1 (or the pseudogene TRBV3-2) combines with J gene TRBJ2-7, with 11 bases identical to TRBD2. Trimming at V came to 1 base and at J to 7 bases, leaving 12 bases not matched to a gene. Per germline, CDR1 LGHDT and CDR2 YNNKEL (reference sequence). This CDR3 is 17 amino acids long.